This T cell receptor (beta chain) comes out of a study of diagnostic markers for celiac disease. TCRdb re-called the reads; every CDR3 protein appears as one record, without DNA. The ten top clones account for almost 6%, within a sample of about 5,600 distinct CDR3 sequences. The CDR3 is made up of 15 amino acids. The germline gives CDR1 MGHRA, CDR2 YSYEKL. This chain connects TRBV4-1 to TRBJ2-7; TCRdb selects TRBD1, and the lack of DNA leaves this call unchecked. Sequencing was done on a sample of either unsorted cells or a sorted T cell fraction (not recorded which). The TCR originated in a human donor. This table probably holds off-target reads from a library built for another chain. This chain's CDR3 is CASSPQAGGVYEQYF.